This passage covers 27 T cell receptor beta chains from one sample sequenced in a study of blood T cell repertoires in COVID-19. Sequencing was performed with immunoSEQ multiplex PCR; in TCRdb, only in-frame clones are kept and a portion is missing. The table records 270,000 or so clones, roughly nine tenths of them present only once. The sequencing input was peripheral blood. The origin of the receptors is a man aged 40-49 years with active or convalescent COVID-19.

This clone was recorded a few times. This sequence joins TRBV4-2 and TRBJ2-3; possible D gene TRBD2, 7 bases. Germline loops: CDR1 LGHNA, CDR2 YNFKEQ. With 1 base removed from V and 6 bases from J, the gap between germline ends came to 17 bases. This CDR3 has 16 residues. CDR3 loop: CASSQVGGGTADTQYF. CDR3 in DNA: TGTGCCAGCAGCCAAGTAGGCGGGGGCACCGCGGATACGCAGTATTTT.

The chain carries TRBV7-9 and TRBJ1-2; D gene uncertain. The V end lost 3 bases, the J end lost 6 bases, and 11 bases lay between the germline ends. The CDR3 consists of 13 residues. Germline lookup yields CDR1 SEHNR and CDR2 FQNEAQ (reference sequence). The CDR3 reads CASSLAVTDGYTF. CDR3 DNA sequence: TGTGCCAGCAGCTTGGCGGTAACGGATGGCTACACCTTC.

In its sample, this clone was seen once. The rearrangement uses TRBV6-2 or TRBV6-3 and TRBJ1-2; 7 bases agree with TRBD1. The trim removed 6 bases at V and 0 bases at J, leaving 4 bases unmatched. The CDR3 is 14 amino acids. Germline loops: CDR1 MNHEY, CDR2 SVGEGT. DNA of the CDR3: TGTGCCAGCAGCCGGGACAGTACTAACTATGGCTACACCTTC. Its protein product is CASSRDSTNYGYTF.

The chain is built from TRBV13 and TRBJ2-1; 10 bases match TRBD2. Germline CDR1 PRHDT, CDR2 FYEKMQ (reference sequence). The trim removed 0 bases at V and 2 bases at J, leaving 1 base unmatched. CDR3 length: 16 amino acids. The CDR3 sequence: CASSLGGTSAYNEQFF. CDR3 nucleotides: TGTGCCAGCAGCTTAGGGGGGACTAGCGCCTACAATGAGCAGTTCTTC.

In its sample, this clone was seen once. This rearrangement joins TRBV4-2 to TRBJ1-1; the D is unclear. The CDR3 runs 15 residues. Trimming took off 0 bases at V and 1 base at J, with 9 bases between the two ends. The germline V gene encodes CDR1 LGHNA and CDR2 YNFKEQ. The CDR3 region is CASSQDQVKNTEAFF. In DNA, the CDR3 is TGTGCCAGCAGCCAAGATCAGGTGAAGAACACTGAAGCTTTCTTT.

The gene calls are TRBV3-1 (or the pseudogene TRBV3-2) and TRBJ1-3; 8 bases agree with TRBD1. The V and J ends lost 4 bases and 0 bases, in that order; junction bases with no gene match: 2. This CDR3 is built from 15 residues. Germline CDR1 and CDR2: LGHDT and YNNKEL (reference sequence). The CDR3 reads CASSPTGASGNTIYF. CDR3 bases: TGTGCCAGCAGCCCGACAGGGGCCTCTGGAAACACCATATATTTT.

This clone was picked up one time. The rearrangement joins TRBV2 to TRBJ2-1; 8 nucleotides agree with TRBD2. Germline V gives CDR1 SNHLY, CDR2 FYNNEI. There are 14 residues in the CDR3. The V gene end was trimmed by 4 bases and the J gene end by 8 bases; junction bases not matched to a gene: 7. CDR3 nucleotide sequence: TGTGCCAGCAGTGTGGGACTAGGATTTGATGAGCAGTTCTTC. It is translated as CASSVGLGFDEQFF.

This clone appeared once. This chain joins TRBV24-1 and TRBJ2-3; 10 nucleotides agree with TRBD1. This CDR3 spans 14 amino acids. Germline loops: CDR1 KGHDR, CDR2 SFDVKD. Losses at the gene ends were 9 bases for V and 2 bases for J; bases not matched to a gene: 4. The CDR3 DNA follows: TGTGCCACCCAGGACAGGGGGAACACAGATACGCAGTATTTT. Amino acid sequence: CATQDRGNTDTQYF.

V and J are TRBV28 and TRBJ2-7; tentative D call: TRBD2 (6 bases). CDR3 length: 13 residues. Trimming removed 1 base at V and 6 bases at J, with 10 bases between. Germline V gene sequence: CDR1 MDHEN, CDR2 SYDVKM. The CDR3 sequence is CASSLLAGSEQYF. The CDR3 nucleotides are TGTGCCAGCAGTTTATTAGCCGGGAGCGAGCAGTACTTC.

The rearrangement uses TRBV25-1 and TRBJ2-1, with a tentative D call TRBD2 (6 bases). The CDR3 is made up of 15 amino acids. V was clipped by 1 base and J by 5 bases, with 12 bases between them. Per the germline V gene, CDR1 is MGHDK and CDR2 is SYGVNS. CDR3 bases: TGTGCCAGCAGTGAATCCGGGGGAGCGAACAATGAGCAGTTCTTC. Translation: CASSESGGANNEQFF.

To note about this clone: The identical CDR3 is also encoded by other nucleotide sequences in the sample. The chain carries TRBV7-9 and TRBJ1-2; 8 nucleotides match TRBD1. CDR1 is SEHNR and CDR2 is FQNEAQ in the germline V gene (reference sequence). V trimming: 5 bases; J trimming: 3 bases; junction bases outside the gene matches: 2. This CDR3 comprises 13 residues. CDR3 protein: CASSLQGDYGYTF. The CDR3 DNA reads TGTGCCAGCAGCCTACAGGGGGACTATGGCTACACCTTC.

A single count supports this clone. The CDR3 nucleotides read TGTGCCAGCAGCTCCGACGGGACTAACTACGAGCAGTACTTC. Protein product: CASSSDGTNYEQYF. The chain is built from TRBV9 and TRBJ2-7; TRBD2 agrees at 7 bases. The CDR3 totals 14 residues. The V and J ends lost 4 bases and 3 bases, in that order; junction bases with no gene match: 7. Germline CDR1 reads SGDLS; CDR2 reads YYNGEE.

This chain uses TRBV9 with TRBJ1-2; 8 nucleotides agree with TRBD1. CDR1 and CDR2 (germline): SGDLS, YYNGEE. V shed 4 bases, J shed 2 bases, and the junction held 4 bases outside the gene matches. The CDR3 consists of 14 residues. DNA of the CDR3: TGTGCCAGCAGCTGGGACAGGAGAAACTATGGCTACACCTTC. This gives the protein CASSWDRRNYGYTF. Full variable domain (missing parts from reference TRBV9 and TRBJ1-2): DSGVTQTPKHLITATGQRVTLRCSPRSGDLSVYWYQQSLDQGLQFLIQYYNGEERAKGNILERFSAQQFPDLHSELNLSSLELGDSALYFCASSWDRRNYGYTFGSGTRLTVV.

The V and J genes are TRBV2 and TRBJ1-4; tentative D call: TRBD1 (5 bases). The germline V and J ends were trimmed by 2 bases and 4 bases, with 11 bases remaining between them. The CDR3 runs 15 residues. Per the germline V gene, CDR1 is SNHLY and CDR2 is FYNNEI. The CDR3 DNA reads TGTGCCAGCAGTGAACCAGGGTCCGGTAATGAAAAACTGTTTTTT. This translates into CASSEPGSGNEKLFF.

The chain links TRBV27 to TRBJ1-2; TRBD1 aligns across 8 bases. With 2 bases clipped from V and 7 bases from J, the junction kept 6 bases outside the gene matches. The CDR3 runs to 14 residues. The germline gives CDR1 MNHEY, CDR2 SMNVEV (reference sequence). This CDR3 is CASSLADRGGGYTF. The CDR3 DNA reads as TGTGCCAGCAGTTTAGCTGACAGGGGAGGTGGCTACACCTTC.

This rearrangement joins TRBV5-6 to TRBJ2-5; possibly TRBD1 for D (6 bases). This CDR3 region has 13 residues. Trimming took off 4 bases at V and 7 bases at J, with 14 bases between the two ends. Germline V lookup: CDR1 SGHDT, CDR2 YYEEEE. CDR3 sequence: CASSQQGKGTQYF. Written as DNA, the CDR3 is TGTGCCAGCAGCCAACAGGGAAAGGGGACCCAGTACTTC.

In regard to this clone: Other DNA sequences in this specimen translate into the identical CDR3. V is TRBV5-1 and J is TRBJ2-7, with 8 nucleotides matching TRBD2. This CDR3 is built from 12 residues. The junction had 4 bases not matched to a gene; V was cut back by 4 bases and J by 7 bases. The V gene's germline CDR1 is SGHRS and CDR2 YFSETQ. CDR3 region: CASSLREGEQYF. CDR3 coding DNA: TGCGCCAGCAGCCTTCGGGAGGGGGAGCAGTACTTC.

This chain joins TRBV18 and TRBJ1-5, with a possible D match to TRBD1 (6 bases). Germline V gene lookup returns CDR1 KGHSH and CDR2 LQKENI. CDR3 length: 15 residues. The ends were cut back, 3 bases at V and 3 bases at J, with 12 bases in the middle. The CDR3 protein is CASSPGGQINQPQHF. CDR3 DNA: TGTGCCAGCTCACCTGGTGGACAGATCAATCAGCCCCAGCATTTT.

This chain uses TRBV9 with TRBJ1-1; D might be TRBD1 (5 bases). The CDR3 totals 13 residues. The germline V gene has CDR1 SGDLS and CDR2 YYNGEE. Trimming pared 3 bases from V and 6 bases from J, leaving 12 bases between. The CDR3 coding sequence is TGTGCCAGCAGCGCCCAGGGAACGGCTGAAGCTTTCTTT. Translation gives CASSAQGTAEAFF.

V usage is TRBV4-1 and J usage is TRBJ1-4, with 9 bases identical to TRBD1. V gave up 1 base and J gave up 8 bases; unmatched junction bases: 8. The germline V gene has CDR1 MGHRA and CDR2 YSYEKL. This CDR3 region has 16 residues. The CDR3 reads CASSQVPGQGREKLFF. CDR3 coding DNA: TGCGCCAGCAGCCAAGTACCGGGACAGGGTAGAGAAAAACTGTTTTTT.

This clone occurred once. The CDR3 reads CAIRKDMTYEQYF. The CDR3 bases are TGTGCCATCAGGAAGGACATGACCTACGAGCAGTACTTC. The chain is built from TRBV10-3 and TRBJ2-7, with D perhaps matching TRBD1 (5 bases). The germline V gene has CDR1 ENHRY and CDR2 SYGVKD. This CDR3 region has 13 residues. V gave up 6 bases and J gave up 2 bases, with 11 bases separating them.

The chain carries TRBV6-5 and TRBJ2-3; 10 positions match TRBD2. Trimming removed 6 bases from V and 4 bases from J; junction bases left unmatched: 7. Germline CDR1 and CDR2: MNHEY and SVGAGI. This CDR3 contains 15 residues. The CDR3 coding sequence is TGTGCCAGCAGAAATAGCGGGGGGACAGCAGATACGCAGTATTTT. Translated: CASRNSGGTADTQYF.

This chain uses TRBV11-2 with TRBJ2-7; 7 positions match TRBD2. J gave up 4 bases and V 8 bases, and 5 bases lay outside the gene matches. This CDR3 has 12 residues. Germline CDR1 reads SGHAT; CDR2 reads FQNNGV. The CDR3 coding sequence is TGTGCCAGCCAAACGGGGGGTTACGAGCAGTACTTC. Translated: CASQTGGYEQYF.

The rearrangement links TRBV3-1 (or the pseudogene TRBV3-2) to TRBJ2-5; D might be TRBD2 (6 bases). CDR1 is LGHDT, CDR2 YNNKEL, per germline (reference sequence). V dropped 2 bases and J dropped 5 bases, with 9 bases sitting between them. This CDR3 contains 13 residues. The CDR3 is CASSQSGGETQYF. CDR3 in DNA: TGTGCCAGCAGCCAAAGTGGAGGGGAGACCCAGTACTTC.

This chain connects TRBV3-1 (or the pseudogene TRBV3-2) to TRBJ2-5; 9 nucleotides agree with TRBD1. V shed 5 bases, J shed 4 bases, and the junction held 5 bases outside the gene matches. Per the germline V gene, CDR1 is LGHDT and CDR2 is YNNKEL (reference sequence). The CDR3 is 14 amino acids. Here the CDR3 DNA reads TGTGCCAGCAGCTCCCCGGGACAGGGAGAGACCCAGTACTTC. This gives the protein CASSSPGQGETQYF.

CDR3 coding DNA: TGTGCCAGTAGGTCATACGGGACTAGCGGGAGCGCCCAAGAGACCCAGTACTTC. It encodes CASRSYGTSGSAQETQYF. The chain links TRBV19 to TRBJ2-5; 14 bases are shared with TRBD2. The trim removed 6 bases at V and 1 base at J, leaving 10 bases unmatched. There are 18 residues in the CDR3. The germline V gene encodes CDR1 LNHDA and CDR2 SQIVND (reference sequence).

The genes are TRBV28 and TRBJ1-2; D is perhaps TRBD1 (6 bases). This CDR3 comprises 13 residues. V was pared by 4 bases and J by 8 bases, with 14 bases between. Germline lookup yields CDR1 MDHEN and CDR2 SYDVKM. CDR3 coding DNA: TGTGCCAGCAGTTCGCCGGGACACGTCGGCTACACCTTC. This sequence encodes CASSSPGHVGYTF.